The rows below give T cell receptor beta chains drawn from one sample of a study of blood T cell repertoires in COVID-19. TCRdb's copy holds only in-frame clones and misses some; the assay was immunoSEQ multiplex PCR. The sample includes roughly 87,000 clones, approximately 88% of them seen just once. Sequenced sample: peripheral blood. The receptors were gathered from a man in his sixties with acute or convalescent COVID-19. The CDR3 runs from the conserved cysteine through the conserved F or W.

TRBJ1-5 | TRBV2 | CASSSPGTGFGQPQHF
TRBJ2-2 | TRBV20-1 | CSASSGLAGGSNTGELFF
TRBJ2-3 | TRBV5-5 | CASSSTRQEGTDTQYF
TRBJ2-7 | TRBV11-2 | CASSLSPGTSGIKQYF
TRBJ1-3 | TRBV7-9 | CASSFGISGNTIYF
TRBJ2-2 | TRBV10-3 | CAIRPTTSGGDNTGELFF
TRBJ2-7 | TRBV3-1/TRBV3-2 | CASSQELAGIYEQYF
TRBJ2-7 | TRBV5-1 | CASSPGTGLYEQYF
TRBJ1-2 | TRBV9 | CASSVAPQSRGGYTF
TRBJ2-3 | TRBV19 | CASSIKGSTDTQYF
TRBJ2-2 | TRBV11-1 | CASTPRSNTGELFF
TRBJ1-3 | TRBV6-5 | CASSSVAGNTIYF
TRBJ2-3 | TRBV7-3 | CASSLAGGSTDTQYF
TRBJ1-3 | TRBV1 | CTSSQGDRETGNTIYF
TRBJ2-2 | TRBV11-2 | CASSLRSPGTGVPGELFF
TRBJ1-5 | TRBV6-6 | CASSQRTGTEGNQPQHF
TRBJ2-7 | TRBV25-1 | CASRYSGGKSYEQYF
TRBJ1-1 | TRBV10-1 | CASSESTGTGTEAFF
TRBJ2-7 | TRBV5-1 | CASSFDTPSYEQYF
TRBJ1-5 | TRBV4-1 | CASSQGAGGLGQPQHF
TRBJ2-2 | TRBV5-4 | CASSRPNTGELFF
TRBJ1-6 | TRBV25-1 | CASSERVGAVNSPLHF
TRBJ1-2 | TRBV25-1 | CASIGQLNYGYTF
TRBJ1-5 | TRBV6-5 | CATRQGGSNQPQHF
TRBJ1-1 | TRBV10-1 | CASSAGQGFAEAFF
TRBJ1-2 | TRBV5-1 | CASSLEAGLVDGYTF
TRBJ2-1 | TRBV5-1 | CASSPSGGLGSYNEQFF
TRBJ2-6 | TRBV3-1/TRBV3-2 | CASSQDRGRTSSGANVLTF
TRBJ2-1 | TRBV5-4 | CASSAGTPSYNEQFF
TRBJ1-1 | TRBV21-1 | CASSREETEAFF
TRBJ1-4 | TRBV19 | CASSIDLTATNEKLFF
TRBJ2-3 | TRBV3-1/TRBV3-2 | CASSLNTDTQYF
TRBJ2-7 | TRBV10-1 | CASSGAIAGGLYEQYF
TRBJ1-2 | TRBV6-5 | CASTLRGSGYTF
TRBJ2-1 | TRBV2 | CASSGTVIHEQFF
TRBJ2-1 | TRBV2 | CASIEQPYNEQFF
TRBJ1-2 | TRBV10-2 | CASSQGYGYTF
TRBJ1-6 | TRBV6-5 | CASRRDRAFNSPLHF
TRBJ2-7 | TRBV5-1 | CASSLRDRSYEQYF
TRBJ1-2 | TRBV5-6 | CASSSSGDMAQKGYGYTF
TRBJ1-6 | TRBV28 | CASRVPGHRRSPLHF
TRBJ1-1 | TRBV28 | CASSTGQGAGGAFF
TRBJ1-2 | TRBV19 | CASMDRGLSGGYTF
TRBJ1-2 | TRBV19 | CASSMSGQGLSYTF
TRBJ2-7 | TRBV6-1 | CASSEVASSYRGEQYF
TRBJ2-5 | TRBV6-5 | CASRTSGGGETQYF
TRBJ1-4 | TRBV5-1 | CASSLGGGTGSEELFF
TRBJ2-5 | TRBV7-3 | CASSLLYRSLQETQYF